This T cell receptor beta chain was obtained from a study of patients and donors after allogeneic stem cell transplantation. Each CDR3 protein gets one entry after TCRdb re-called the RT-PCR reads with MiXCR. The repertoire holds 400,000 to 500,000 distinct CDR3 sequences, with 16% as singletons. The CDR3 totals 12 residues. With 0 bases removed from V and 10 bases from J, the gap between germline ends came to 9 bases. Germline V gene sequence: CDR1 MNHNY, CDR2 SVGAGI (reference sequence). The chain employs TRBV6-6 and TRBJ1-1; D uncertain. The sequence was obtained from a human donor who was either an allogeneic HSCT recipient or a stem cell or donor lymphocyte infusion donor (not recorded which). It is not recorded whose cells these are; they may come from a transplant donor. The sequencing input was blood, either unsorted or a sorted T cell fraction (not recorded which). The CDR3 loop is CASSYSSGGAFF. CDR3 DNA: TGTGCCAGCAGTTACTCTTCAGGAGGAGCTTTCTTT.